The 3 T cell receptor beta chains in this list originate from one sample, sequenced in a study of cytomegalovirus exposure and HLA in healthy donors (dated by TCRdb to about 2017). To prepare the library, the immunoSEQ multiplex PCR assay was applied. The multiplex PCR relied on a mix of 60 forward primers for TCR Vbeta segments and 13 reverse primers for TCR Jbeta segments. Imported from immuneACCESS, the table was reduced by TCRdb to in-frame sequences with V and J called. These copies leave out some clones; in studies compared against another copy, an unresolved V gene accounts for under half, and the cause of the remainder is not known. In all, the sample holds about 140,000 clones, and roughly 72% of those were seen once. In total, the top ten clones hold 1.5% to 2% of the sample. The source material was PBMCs. Receptors were obtained from a man aged 40-55 years in good health and CMV-seronegative.

The CDR3 DNA reads as TGTGCCAGCAGCTTAACTAGCGGGGGGGCGGGGGAGACCCAGTACTTC. Protein product: CASSLTSGGAGETQYF. V usage is TRBV7-2 and J usage is TRBJ2-5; 13 nucleotides agree with TRBD2. V lost 2 bases, J lost 5 bases, and 5 bases stayed unmatched. Germline V gives CDR1 SGHTA, CDR2 FQGNSA. This CDR3 comprises 16 residues.

CDR3 region: CATAPGQGVPYEQYF. As DNA, the CDR3 is TGTGCCACTGCCCCGGGACAGGGAGTACCCTACGAGCAGTACTTC. The chain has TRBV19 and TRBJ2-7, with 9 positions matching TRBD1. This CDR3 is built from 15 residues. Germline values: CDR1 LNHDA, CDR2 SQIVND (reference sequence). V shed 10 bases and J 2 bases; nucleotides not matched to a gene: 12.

In DNA form, the CDR3 reads TGCGCCAGCAGTGAAGGGGTTTATCAGCCCCAGCATTTT. Amino acid sequence: CASSEGVYQPQHF. The V call is TRBV10-2, the J call TRBJ1-5, with D possibly being TRBD1 (5 bases). Trimming took 3 bases from V and 5 from J, leaving 8 bases between them. The CDR3 loop spans 13 amino acids. CDR1 WSHSY and CDR2 SAAADI come from the germline V gene.